What follows are 19 T cell receptor beta chains derived from one specimen sequenced in a study of blood T cell repertoires in COVID-19. TCRdb keeps only in-frame clones here, not all; method: immunoSEQ multiplex PCR. The table lists 130,000 to 150,000 clones, 84% of them singletons. The sequenced sample was peripheral blood. The receptors were sampled from a human donor in a cohort sampled during active COVID-19.

The V and J genes are TRBV2 and TRBJ2-3; 9 nucleotides agree with TRBD2. Germline lookup yields CDR1 SNHLY and CDR2 FYNNEI. The junction had 10 bases not matched to a gene; V was cut back by 6 bases and J by 6 bases. The CDR3 extends over 15 amino acids. CDR3 loop: CASRETSGAGDTQYF. The DNA for the CDR3 is TGTGCCAGCAGAGAGACTAGCGGAGCGGGGGATACGCAGTATTTT.

This clone was counted ten times or more. The chain uses TRBV28 and TRBJ1-5; 9 nucleotides align to TRBD1. Germline loops: CDR1 MDHEN, CDR2 SYDVKM. The CDR3 covers 16 residues. V lost 6 bases, J lost 6 bases, and 12 bases stayed unmatched. The CDR3 bases are TGTGCCAGCAGCCGTCCGGGACAGGGATTAACTCAGCCCCAGCATTTT. Amino acids: CASSRPGQGLTQPQHF. The full variable domain, its missing parts supplied by reference TRBV28 and TRBJ1-5, is DVKVTQSSRYLVKRTGEKVFLECVQDMDHENMFWYRQDPGLGLRLIYFSYDVKMKEKGDIPEGYSVSREKKERFSLILESASTNQTSMYLCASSRPGQGLTQPQHFGDGTRLSIL.

The chain carries TRBV7-2 and TRBJ2-5, with D perhaps matching TRBD2 (7 bases). CDR1 and CDR2 (germline): SGHTA, FQGNSA. This CDR3 spans 13 amino acids. Between the trimmed V and J ends, which lost 8 bases and 5 bases, there was a span of 15 bases. The CDR3 DNA reads as TGTGCCAGCTCGAGGACTAGGGGGGAGACCCAGTACTTC. It yields the protein CASSRTRGETQYF.

This clone showed up just once. V usage is TRBV28 and J usage is TRBJ2-2, with 9 nucleotides matching TRBD2. CDR3 length: 13 amino acids. The ends lost 3 bases at V and 13 bases at J; junction bases unmatched: 6. Germline V lookup: CDR1 MDHEN, CDR2 SYDVKM. The CDR3 region is CASSFLAGSRLFF. For the CDR3, the DNA is TGTGCCAGCAGTTTTCTAGCGGGGTCCAGGCTGTTTTTT.

A single count supports this clone. The genes are TRBV28 and TRBJ1-5, with D possibly being TRBD1 (5 bases). V was clipped by 8 bases and J by 1 base, with 15 bases between them. CDR3 length equals 15 residues. In germline, CDR1 is MDHEN, CDR2 SYDVKM. The CDR3: CASAGGDASNQPQHF. CDR3 DNA sequence: TGTGCCAGCGCGGGAGGGGACGCAAGCAATCAGCCCCAGCATTTT.

The V call is TRBV7-2, the J call TRBJ2-7; D is perhaps TRBD2 (6 bases). This CDR3 contains 19 residues. V lost 1 base and J lost 0, with 22 bases in between. In germline, CDR1 is SGHTA, CDR2 FQGNSA. As DNA, the CDR3 is TGTGCCAGCAGCTTAGTTCCTCCCGTCTCGGGGACTTCCTCCTACGAGCAGTACTTC. Amino acids: CASSLVPPVSGTSSYEQYF.

This clone was recorded once. The CDR3 protein is CASSEIAGGIGTDTQYF. The CDR3 nucleotides read TGTGCCAGCAGTGAAATAGCGGGGGGGATTGGTACAGATACGCAGTATTTT. V and J are TRBV6-1 and TRBJ2-3; TRBD2 aligns across 11 bases. The germline gives CDR1 MNHNS, CDR2 SASEGT. CDR3 length: 17 amino acids. After removal of 2 bases from V and 3 bases from J, the junction contained 7 bases not matched to a gene.

The chain has TRBV7-6 and TRBJ2-1, with 7 bases aligning to TRBD1. J was trimmed by 1 base and V by 3 bases; bases with no gene match: 6. Germline V gives CDR1 SGHVS, CDR2 FNYEAQ. This CDR3 has 16 residues. Written as DNA, the CDR3 is TGTGCCAGCAGCTTGACCCCGGGACAGTCCTACAATGAGCAGTTCTTC. Residues: CASSLTPGQSYNEQFF. Looking up the rest from reference TRBV7-6 and TRBJ2-1 gives the full variable domain: GAGVSQSPRYKVTKRGQDVALRCDPISGHVSLYWYRQALGQGPEFLTYFNYEAQQDKSGLPNDRFSAERPEGSISTLTIQRTEQRDSAMYRCASSLTPGQSYNEQFFGPGTRLTVL.

The chain carries TRBV4-2 and TRBJ2-1; TRBD2 matches 10 bases. Germline CDR1 and CDR2: LGHNA and YNFKEQ. The CDR3 consists of 15 residues. J was trimmed by 12 bases and V by 6 bases; bases with no gene match: 14. This CDR3 reads CASREGSGGALVQFF. The CDR3 DNA follows: TGTGCCAGCAGGGAGGGGAGCGGGGGGGCATTGGTGCAGTTCTTC.

This rearrangement joins TRBV21-1 to TRBJ1-1. TRBV21-1 is a documented pseudogene. The CDR3 extends over 14 amino acids. The CDR3 loop reads CASKREGKNTEAFF. CDR3 sequence (DNA): TGTGCCAGCAAAAGGGAGGGGAAGAACACTGAAGCTTTCTTT.

This clone was picked up one time. This chain connects TRBV9 to TRBJ2-1; D is possibly TRBD1 (6 bases). The CDR3 contains 15 residues. CDR1 and CDR2 from the germline V gene are SGDLS and YYNGEE. The V and J ends lost 4 bases and 0 bases respectively, with 11 bases between them. The CDR3 spells CASSTGQYSYNEQFF. As DNA, the CDR3 is TGTGCCAGCAGCACCGGACAGTACTCCTACAATGAGCAGTTCTTC.

The chain couples TRBV3-1 (or the pseudogene TRBV3-2) to TRBJ1-6, with a possible D match to TRBD1 (5 bases). The ends were cut back, 2 bases at V and 7 bases at J, with 6 bases in the middle. CDR3 length: 13 amino acids. Germline CDR1 LGHDT, CDR2 YNNKEL (reference sequence). CDR3 coding DNA: TGTGCCAGCAGCCAACGGGGGAATTCACCCCTCCACTTT. This codes for CASSQRGNSPLHF.

This chain connects TRBV12-3 or TRBV12-4 to TRBJ2-1; TRBD1 is a possible D gene (5 bases). This CDR3 is 11 amino acids long. The V and J ends lost 7 bases and 8 bases respectively, with 9 bases between them. The CDR3 bases are TGTGCCAGCAATAGGGGCCATGAGCAGTTCTTC. It translates to CASNRGHEQFF.

The genes are TRBV5-5 and TRBJ2-5, with D tentatively TRBD2 (6 bases). Germline CDR1 and CDR2: SGHKS and YYEKEE (reference sequence). V lost 3 bases, J lost 2 bases, and 8 bases lay in between. The CDR3 is made up of 13 amino acids. CDR3 in DNA: TGTGCCAGCAGCTCGGGACTGCAAGAGACCCAGTACTTC. Residues: CASSSGLQETQYF.

This sequence joins TRBV5-1 and TRBJ2-1; D possibly corresponds to TRBD1 (5 bases). The CDR3 has 17 amino acids. Germline V CDR1 and CDR2: SGHRS, YFSETQ. Deletions cut 0 bases from V and 9 bases from J, with 22 bases between. In DNA form, the CDR3 reads TGCGCCAGCAGCTTGGAAAGGGGCTTTCCACGCGATACTGAGCAGTTCTTC. This gives the protein CASSLERGFPRDTEQFF.

The chain has TRBV11-2 and TRBJ2-2, with D perhaps TRBD1 (5 bases). V dropped 6 bases and J dropped 5 bases, with 19 bases sitting between them. CDR1 is SGHAT and CDR2 is FQNNGV in the germline V gene. The CDR3 is 16 amino acids. This CDR3 is CASRKLRFGATGELFF. The DNA for the CDR3 is TGTGCCAGCAGGAAGCTTAGGTTTGGGGCAACCGGGGAGCTGTTTTTT.

The chain links TRBV9 to TRBJ2-5, with 9 bases matching TRBD2. Germline V lookup: CDR1 SGDLS, CDR2 YYNGEE. This CDR3 spans 17 amino acids. V dropped 0 bases and J dropped 5; count of bases not matched to a gene: 11. CDR3 amino acids: CASSVGGAGGPIETQYF. CDR3 sequence (DNA): TGTGCCAGCAGCGTAGGGGGCGCGGGGGGGCCGATTGAGACCCAGTACTTC.

V and J are TRBV11-1 and TRBJ2-1, with TRBD2 as a possible D gene (5 bases). V was cut by 0 bases and J by 6 bases, with 12 bases left in between. The CDR3 sequence is 15 residues long. The germline CDR1 and CDR2 sequences are SGHAT and FQDESV (reference sequence). For the CDR3, the DNA is TGTGCCAGCAGCTTAGCGGGAGCGACGGCCAATGAGCAGTTCTTC. Translation gives CASSLAGATANEQFF. Based on the CDR3 plus reference TRBV11-1 and TRBJ2-1, the full variable domain is EAEVAQSPRYKITEKSQAVAFWCDPISGHATLYWYRQILGQGPELLVQFQDESVVDDSQLPKDRFSAERLKGVDSTLKIQPAELGDSAMYLCASSLAGATANEQFFGPGTRLTVL.

The chain joins TRBV12-3 or TRBV12-4 to TRBJ1-2; D is unresolved. The length of the CDR3 is 10 residues. The V gene lost 6 bases and the J gene lost 8 bases, with 7 bases spanning the gap. Here the CDR3 reads CASRSVGYTF. The DNA for the CDR3 is TGTGCCAGCAGGTCCGTGGGCTACACCTTC.